This T cell receptor (beta chain) came from a study of Ad26.COV2.S vaccination and SARS-CoV-2 variants. Remarks on this clone: Its antigen is still unknown.

The study, taken as a whole, reports: Measurement of non-spike TCR breadth gave similar results in vaccine and placebo recipients.

Assay used: immunoSEQ multiplex PCR; TCRdb lists only in-frame clones, some missing. The sample shows around 170,000 clones, around nine tenths of them seen only once. The source of this sequence is a human donor who had recovered from COVID-19. The input for sequencing was peripheral blood, taken after recovery from COVID-19.

Here the CDR3 reads CASSARQGSNEKLFF. The CDR3 DNA reads as TGTGCCAGCAGCGCCCGACAGGGCTCTAATGAAAAACTGTTTTTT. The V gene is TRBV9, the J gene TRBJ1-4, with 7 positions matching TRBD1. Trimming cost V 3 bases and J 3 bases; bases outside gene matches: 5. CDR3 size: 15 residues. From germline, CDR1 is SGDLS and CDR2 YYNGEE.